Detailed here is one T cell receptor beta chain. The study ran its PCR with 60 Vbeta and 13 Jbeta primers. Here immunoSEQ multiplex PCR was the method, and the copy in TCRdb shows in-frame clones only, minus some. The table for this sample gives some 140,000 clones. These data originate in a study of cytomegalovirus exposure and HLA in healthy donors. The CDR3 has 13 amino acids. Germline V CDR1 and CDR2: SGHNT, YYREEE (reference sequence). Trimming took 2 bases from V and 9 from J; bases not matched to a gene: 4. The rearrangement uses TRBV5-4 and TRBJ2-1, with 8 bases identical to TRBD1. This clonotype was sampled from a woman aged 55-69 years in good health and CMV-seronegative. Sequenced sample: PBMCs. The DNA for the CDR3 is TGTGCCAGCAGCTTAGGACAGGGCCCTGAGCAGTTCTTC. Translated: CASSLGQGPEQFF.